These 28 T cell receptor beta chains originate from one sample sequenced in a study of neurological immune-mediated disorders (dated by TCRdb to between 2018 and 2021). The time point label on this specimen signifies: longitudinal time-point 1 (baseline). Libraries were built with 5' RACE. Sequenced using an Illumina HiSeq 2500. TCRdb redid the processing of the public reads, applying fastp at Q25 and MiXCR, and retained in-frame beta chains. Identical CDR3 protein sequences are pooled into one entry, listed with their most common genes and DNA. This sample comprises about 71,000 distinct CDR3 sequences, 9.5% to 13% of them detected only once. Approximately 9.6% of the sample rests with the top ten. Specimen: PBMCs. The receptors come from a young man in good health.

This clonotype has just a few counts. In nucleotides, the CDR3 is TGTGCCAGCAGCACAGGGGGCTCCTATAATTCACCCCTCCACTTT. Protein sequence: CASSTGGSYNSPLHF. V usage is TRBV5-5 and J usage is TRBJ1-6; 8 bases line up with TRBD1. V lost 4 bases and J lost 0; bases outside the gene matches: 0. The CDR3 length is 15 residues. CDR1 is SGHKS and CDR2 is YYEKEE in the germline V gene (reference sequence).

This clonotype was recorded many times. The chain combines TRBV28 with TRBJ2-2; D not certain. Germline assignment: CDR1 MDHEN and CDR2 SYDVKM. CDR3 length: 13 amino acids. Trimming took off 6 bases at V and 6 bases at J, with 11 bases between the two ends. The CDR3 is CASRWTRSGELFF. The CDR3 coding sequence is TGTGCCAGCAGATGGACGCGGTCCGGGGAGCTGTTTTTT.

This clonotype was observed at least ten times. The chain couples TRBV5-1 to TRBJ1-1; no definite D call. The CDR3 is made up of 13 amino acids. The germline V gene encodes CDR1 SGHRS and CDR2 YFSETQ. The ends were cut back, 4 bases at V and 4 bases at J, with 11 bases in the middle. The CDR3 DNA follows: TGCGCCAGCAGCCCCTCACGAGGCACTGAAGCTTTCTTT. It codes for CASSPSRGTEAFF.

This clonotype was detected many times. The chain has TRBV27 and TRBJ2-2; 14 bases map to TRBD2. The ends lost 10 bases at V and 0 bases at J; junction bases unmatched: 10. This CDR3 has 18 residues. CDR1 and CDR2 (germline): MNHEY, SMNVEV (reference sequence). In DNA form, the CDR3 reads TGTGCCATCTCCCCGACTAGCGGGAGGGCCTCGAACACCGGGGAGCTGTTTTTT. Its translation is CAISPTSGRASNTGELFF.

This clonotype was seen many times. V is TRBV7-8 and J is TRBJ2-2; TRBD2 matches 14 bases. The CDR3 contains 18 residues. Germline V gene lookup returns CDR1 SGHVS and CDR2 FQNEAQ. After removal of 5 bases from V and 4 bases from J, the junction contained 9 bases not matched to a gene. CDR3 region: CASSNQVGLAGVTGELFF. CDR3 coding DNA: TGTGCCAGCAGCAACCAAGTGGGACTAGCGGGAGTCACCGGGGAGCTGTTTTTT. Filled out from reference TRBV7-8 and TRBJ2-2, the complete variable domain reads GAGVSQSPRYKVAKRGQDVALRCDPISGHVSLFWYQQALGQGPEFLTYFQNEAQLDKSGLPSDRFFAERPEGSVSTLKIQRTQQEDSAVYLCASSNQVGLAGVTGELFFGEGSRLTVL.

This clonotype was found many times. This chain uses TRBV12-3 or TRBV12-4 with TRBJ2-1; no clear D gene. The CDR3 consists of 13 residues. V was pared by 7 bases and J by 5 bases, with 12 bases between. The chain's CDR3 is CASTLTTNNEQFF. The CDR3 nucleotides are TGTGCCAGCACCTTGACGACGAACAATGAGCAGTTCTTC.

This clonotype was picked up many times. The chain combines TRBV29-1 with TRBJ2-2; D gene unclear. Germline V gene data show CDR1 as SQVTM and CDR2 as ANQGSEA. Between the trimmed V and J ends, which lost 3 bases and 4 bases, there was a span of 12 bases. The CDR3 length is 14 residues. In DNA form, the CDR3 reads TGCAGCGTTGACCAGAGCTCCTCCACCGGGGAGCTGTTTTTT. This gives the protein CSVDQSSSTGELFF.

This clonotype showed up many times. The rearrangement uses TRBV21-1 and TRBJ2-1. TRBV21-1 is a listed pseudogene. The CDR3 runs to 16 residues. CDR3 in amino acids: CASSKYEGRTYNEQFF. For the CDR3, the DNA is TGTGCCAGCAGCAAATACGAGGGACGCACCTACAATGAGCAGTTCTTC.

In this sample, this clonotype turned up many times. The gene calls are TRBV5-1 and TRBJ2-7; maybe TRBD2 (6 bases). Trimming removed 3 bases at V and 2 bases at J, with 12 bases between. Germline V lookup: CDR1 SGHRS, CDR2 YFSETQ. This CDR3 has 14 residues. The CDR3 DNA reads TGCGCCAGCAGCTCAACTTTAGCGGCCTACGAGCAGTACTTC. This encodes CASSSTLAAYEQYF.

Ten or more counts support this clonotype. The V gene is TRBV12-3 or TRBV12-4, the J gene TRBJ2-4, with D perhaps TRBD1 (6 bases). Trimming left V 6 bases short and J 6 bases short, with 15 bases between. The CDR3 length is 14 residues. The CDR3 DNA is TGTGCCAGCAGCCCCACCCAGGGGAGAAACATTCAGTACTTC. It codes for CASSPTQGRNIQYF.

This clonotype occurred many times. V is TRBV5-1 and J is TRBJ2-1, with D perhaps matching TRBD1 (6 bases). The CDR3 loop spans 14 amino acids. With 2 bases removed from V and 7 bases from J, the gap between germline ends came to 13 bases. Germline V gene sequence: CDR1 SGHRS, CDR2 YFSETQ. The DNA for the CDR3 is TGCGCCAGCAGCTTTTTAACAGGGATAAATGAGCAGTTCTTC. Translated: CASSFLTGINEQFF.

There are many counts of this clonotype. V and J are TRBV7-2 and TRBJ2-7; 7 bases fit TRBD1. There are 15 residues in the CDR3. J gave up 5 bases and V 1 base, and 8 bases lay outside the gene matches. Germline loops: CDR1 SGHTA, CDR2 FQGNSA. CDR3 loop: CASSLEIDREHEQYF. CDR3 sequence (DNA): TGTGCCAGCAGCTTAGAAATAGACAGGGAACACGAGCAGTACTTC.

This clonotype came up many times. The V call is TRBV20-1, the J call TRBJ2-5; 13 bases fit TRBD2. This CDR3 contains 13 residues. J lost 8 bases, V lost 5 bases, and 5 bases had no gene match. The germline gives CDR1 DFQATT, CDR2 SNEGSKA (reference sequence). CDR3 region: CSAAWTSGSTQYF. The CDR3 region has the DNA TGCAGTGCTGCCTGGACTAGCGGGAGTACCCAGTACTTC.

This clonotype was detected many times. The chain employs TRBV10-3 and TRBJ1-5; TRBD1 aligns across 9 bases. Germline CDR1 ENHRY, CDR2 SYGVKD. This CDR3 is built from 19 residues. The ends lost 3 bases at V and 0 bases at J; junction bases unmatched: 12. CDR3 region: CAISESNRGQGNSNQPQHF. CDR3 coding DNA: TGTGCCATCAGTGAATCTAACCGGGGACAGGGAAATAGCAATCAGCCCCAGCATTTT.

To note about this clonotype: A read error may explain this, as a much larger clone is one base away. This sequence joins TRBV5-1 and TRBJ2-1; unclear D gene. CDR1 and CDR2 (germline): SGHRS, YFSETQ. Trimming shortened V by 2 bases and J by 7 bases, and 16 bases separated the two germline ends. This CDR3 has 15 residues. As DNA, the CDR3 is TGCGCCAGCAGCTTTCTTAGGACCGGTGGGAATGAGCAGTTCTTC. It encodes CASSFLRTGGNEQFF.

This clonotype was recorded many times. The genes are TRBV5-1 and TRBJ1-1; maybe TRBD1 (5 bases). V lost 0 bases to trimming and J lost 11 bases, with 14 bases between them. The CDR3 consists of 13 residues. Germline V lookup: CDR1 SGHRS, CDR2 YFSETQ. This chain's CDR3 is CASSLEVREGAFF. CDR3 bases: TGCGCCAGCAGCTTGGAGGTCCGGGAGGGGGCTTTCTTT.

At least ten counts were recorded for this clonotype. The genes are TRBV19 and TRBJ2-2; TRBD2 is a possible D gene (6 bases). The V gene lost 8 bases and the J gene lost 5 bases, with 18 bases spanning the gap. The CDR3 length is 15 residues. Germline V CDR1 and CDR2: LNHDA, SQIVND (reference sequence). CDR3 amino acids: CASLMSGAGTGELFF. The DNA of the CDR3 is TGTGCCAGTCTGATGTCCGGGGCGGGGACCGGGGAGCTGTTTTTT.

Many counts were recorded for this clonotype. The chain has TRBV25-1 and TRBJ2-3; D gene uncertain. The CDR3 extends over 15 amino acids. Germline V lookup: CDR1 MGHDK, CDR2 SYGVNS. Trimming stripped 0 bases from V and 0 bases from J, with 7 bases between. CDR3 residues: CASSEYGRSTDTQYF. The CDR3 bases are TGTGCCAGCAGTGAATATGGCCGTAGCACAGATACGCAGTATTTT.

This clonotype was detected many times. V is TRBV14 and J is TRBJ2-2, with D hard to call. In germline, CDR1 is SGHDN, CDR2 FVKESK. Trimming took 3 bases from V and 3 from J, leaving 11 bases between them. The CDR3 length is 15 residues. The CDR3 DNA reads TGTGCCAGCAGCCATAGGCAGACTTACACCGGGGAGCTGTTTTTT. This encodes CASSHRQTYTGELFF. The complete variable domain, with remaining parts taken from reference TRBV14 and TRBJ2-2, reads EAGVTQFPSHSVIEKGQTVTLRCDPISGHDNLYWYRRVMGKEIKFLLHFVKESKQDESGMPNNRFLAERTGGTYSTLKVQPAELEDSGVYFCASSHRQTYTGELFFGEGSRLTVL.

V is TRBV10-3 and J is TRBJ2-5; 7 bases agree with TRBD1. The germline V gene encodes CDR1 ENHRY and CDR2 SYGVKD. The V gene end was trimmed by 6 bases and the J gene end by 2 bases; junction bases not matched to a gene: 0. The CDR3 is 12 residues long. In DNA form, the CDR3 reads TGTGCCATCAGGGGACAGCAAGAGACCCAGTACTTC. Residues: CAIRGQQETQYF.

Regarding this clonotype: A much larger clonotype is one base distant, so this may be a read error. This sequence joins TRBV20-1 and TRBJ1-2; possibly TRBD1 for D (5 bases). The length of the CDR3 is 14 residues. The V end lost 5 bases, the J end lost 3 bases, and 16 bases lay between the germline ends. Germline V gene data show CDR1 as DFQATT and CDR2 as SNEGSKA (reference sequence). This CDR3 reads CSAWDLVVDYGYTF. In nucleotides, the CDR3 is TGCAGTGCTTGGGACCTCGTCGTGGACTATGGCTACACCTTC.

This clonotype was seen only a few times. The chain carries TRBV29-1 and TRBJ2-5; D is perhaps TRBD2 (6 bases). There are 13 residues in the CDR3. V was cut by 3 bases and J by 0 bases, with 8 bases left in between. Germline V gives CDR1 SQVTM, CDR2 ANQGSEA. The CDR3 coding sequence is TGCAGCGTTGACGGAGGGTACCAAGAGACCCAGTACTTC. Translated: CSVDGGYQETQYF.

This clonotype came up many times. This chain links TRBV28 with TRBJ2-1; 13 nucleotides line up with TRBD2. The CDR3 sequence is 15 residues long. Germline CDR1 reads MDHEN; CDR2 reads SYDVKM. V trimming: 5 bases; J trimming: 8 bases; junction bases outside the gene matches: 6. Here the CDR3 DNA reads TGTGCCAGCAGTCAAGGGACTAGCGGGAACTATGAGCAGTTCTTC. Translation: CASSQGTSGNYEQFF. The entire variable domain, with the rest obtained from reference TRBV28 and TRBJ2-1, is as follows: DVKVTQSSRYLVKRTGEKVFLECVQDMDHENMFWYRQDPGLGLRLIYFSYDVKMKEKGDIPEGYSVSREKKERFSLILESASTNQTSMYLCASSQGTSGNYEQFFGPGTRLTVL.

The CDR3 coding sequence is TGTGCCAGCTCACCATACAGGGGCAACACTGAAGCTTTCTTT. Translated: CASSPYRGNTEAFF. The rearrangement links TRBV18 to TRBJ1-1; 7 bases map to TRBD1. The trim removed 2 bases at V and 2 bases at J, leaving 2 bases unmatched. The CDR3 totals 14 residues. CDR1 and CDR2 from the germline V gene are KGHSH and LQKENI. Supplemented by reference TRBV18 and TRBJ1-1, the full variable domain reads NAGVMQNPRHLVRRRGQEARLRCSPMKGHSHVYWYRQLPEEGLKFMVYLQKENIIDESGMPKERFSAEFPKEGPSILRIQQVVRGDSAAYFCASSPYRGNTEAFFGQGTRLTVV.

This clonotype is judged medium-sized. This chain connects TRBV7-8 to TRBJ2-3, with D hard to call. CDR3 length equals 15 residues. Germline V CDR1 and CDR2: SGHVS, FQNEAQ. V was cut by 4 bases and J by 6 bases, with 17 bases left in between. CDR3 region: CASSYWSVLSDTQYF. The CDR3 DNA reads TGTGCCAGCAGCTACTGGAGCGTCCTCTCGGATACGCAGTATTTT.

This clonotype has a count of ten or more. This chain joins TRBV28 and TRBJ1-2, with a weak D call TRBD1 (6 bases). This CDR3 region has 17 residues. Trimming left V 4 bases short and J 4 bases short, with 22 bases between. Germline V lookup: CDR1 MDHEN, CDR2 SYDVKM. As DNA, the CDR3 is TGTGCCAGCAGTTCGCCGCGGGGAGGGGGTCTCGGCTATGGCTACACCTTC. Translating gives CASSSPRGGGLGYGYTF.

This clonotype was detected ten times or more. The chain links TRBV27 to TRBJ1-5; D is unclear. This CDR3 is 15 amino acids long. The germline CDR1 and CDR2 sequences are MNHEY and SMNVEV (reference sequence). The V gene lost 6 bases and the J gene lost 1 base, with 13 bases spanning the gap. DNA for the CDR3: TGTGCCAGCAGGGTAGTCGGCGGGAGCAATCAGCCCCAGCATTTT. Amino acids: CASRVVGGSNQPQHF.

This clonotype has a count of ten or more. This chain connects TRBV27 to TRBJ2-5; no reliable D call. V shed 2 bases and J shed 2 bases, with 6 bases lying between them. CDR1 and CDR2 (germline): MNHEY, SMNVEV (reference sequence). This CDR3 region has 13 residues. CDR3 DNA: TGTGCCAGCAGTTTAATGGAACAAGAGACCCAGTACTTC. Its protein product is CASSLMEQETQYF.